The 27 T cell receptor beta chains below all came from one sample that was sequenced in a study of blood T cell repertoires in COVID-19. Here immunoSEQ multiplex PCR was the method, and the copy in TCRdb shows in-frame clones only, minus some. The sample lists about 160,000 clones; over 80% were seen once. Sequencing used peripheral blood. These receptors all come from an elderly woman with active or convalescent COVID-19.

The rearrangement joins TRBV5-1 to TRBJ2-7; the D gene is possibly TRBD1 (7 bases). The germline V and J ends were trimmed by 4 bases and 6 bases, with 14 bases remaining between them. The CDR3 spans 13 residues. Germline V gene data show CDR1 as SGHRS and CDR2 as YFSETQ. The CDR3 DNA reads TGCGCCAGCAGCGGGACCCAGGGGGGCGAGCAGTACTTC. Protein: CASSGTQGGEQYF.

J is TRBJ1-2 and V is TRBV7-2; 9 bases are a match to TRBD1. The CDR3 has 13 amino acids. Germline CDR1 is SGHTA and CDR2 is FQGNSA. The V segment lost 5 bases and the J segment 8 bases; nucleotides outside the gene matches: 6. CDR3 DNA sequence: TGTGCCAGCAGCCCCGGACAGGGGCAAGGCTACACCTTC. Residues: CASSPGQGQGYTF.

The CDR3 DNA reads TGCGCCAGCAGCCCGCTGGGACTAGCGGAAGAGACCCAGTACTTC. Encoded protein: CASSPLGLAEETQYF. J is TRBJ2-5 and V is TRBV5-1; TRBD2 matches at 11 bases. There are 15 residues in the CDR3. Germline V gene lookup returns CDR1 SGHRS and CDR2 YFSETQ. J was trimmed by 3 bases and V by 4 bases; bases with no gene match: 5.

This chain joins TRBV6-5 and TRBJ1-4, with TRBD1 as a possible D gene (5 bases). CDR3 size: 13 residues. V was clipped by 3 bases and J by 8 bases, with 10 bases between them. Germline V lookup: CDR1 MNHEY, CDR2 SVGAGI. The CDR3 loop is CASSYGGNEKLFF. CDR3 nucleotide sequence: TGTGCCAGCAGTTATGGGGGGAACGAAAAACTGTTTTTT.

This clone was counted once. The CDR3 DNA reads as TGTGCCAGCAGCGTCATACCGGGACAGGGAGGCTATGGCTACACCTTC. This gives the protein CASSVIPGQGGYGYTF. The chain combines TRBV9 with TRBJ1-2; 9 nucleotides match TRBD1. The CDR3 spans 16 residues. The germline V gene has CDR1 SGDLS and CDR2 YYNGEE. Trimming removed 2 bases from V and 4 bases from J; junction bases left unmatched: 9. Filled out from reference TRBV9 and TRBJ1-2, the complete variable domain reads DSGVTQTPKHLITATGQRVTLRCSPRSGDLSVYWYQQSLDQGLQFLIQYYNGEERAKGNILERFSAQQFPDLHSELNLSSLELGDSALYFCASSVIPGQGGYGYTFGSGTRLTVV.

This CDR3 is CASSYSGQGLPYEQYF. CDR3 DNA: TGTGCCAGCAGTTACTCAGGGCAGGGACTTCCATACGAGCAGTACTTC. The chain carries TRBV6-5 and TRBJ2-7; D is possibly TRBD2 (6 bases). Trimming stripped 0 bases from V and 4 bases from J, with 16 bases between. This CDR3 region has 16 residues. Germline values: CDR1 MNHEY, CDR2 SVGAGI.

This chain connects TRBV9 to TRBJ1-6; D remains unclear. The CDR3 contains 14 residues. Germline CDR1 is SGDLS and CDR2 is YYNGEE. V was trimmed by 3 bases and J by 7 bases, leaving 11 bases between them. The CDR3 is CASSALVGNSPLHF. CDR3 DNA: TGTGCCAGCAGCGCCCTGGTCGGGAATTCACCCCTCCACTTT.

This clone was detected only once. The gene calls are TRBV29-1 and TRBJ1-1; tentatively, D is TRBD1 (5 bases). In germline, CDR1 is SQVTM, CDR2 ANQGSEA. The length of the CDR3 is 14 residues. The V end lost 3 bases, the J end lost 3 bases, and 14 bases lay between the germline ends. The CDR3 region is CSVDTGRRDTEAFF. For the CDR3, the DNA is TGCAGCGTTGATACAGGACGGAGGGACACTGAAGCTTTCTTT. Filled out from reference TRBV29-1 and TRBJ1-1, the complete variable domain reads SAVISQKPSRDICQRGTSLTIQCQVDSQVTMMFWYRQQPGQSLTLIATANQGSEATYESGFVIDKFPISRPNLTFSTLTVSNMSPEDSSIYLCSVDTGRRDTEAFFGQGTRLTVV.

The chain recombines TRBV5-1 with TRBJ1-1; D possibly corresponds to TRBD1 (5 bases). Germline CDR1 and CDR2: SGHRS and YFSETQ. CDR3 size: 19 residues. Trimming pared 0 bases from V and 1 base from J, leaving 22 bases between. CDR3: CASSLGGRASLDPNTEAFF. CDR3 DNA sequence: TGCGCCAGCAGCTTGGGAGGCAGGGCGTCTCTGGATCCGAACACTGAAGCTTTCTTT.

A single count supports this clone. This chain connects TRBV10-3 to TRBJ2-2, with 9 nucleotides matching TRBD1. This CDR3 contains 15 residues. Germline loops: CDR1 ENHRY, CDR2 SYGVKD. Trimming cost V 8 bases and J 0 bases; bases outside gene matches: 4. DNA for the CDR3: TGTGCCATCCGGGGACAGGGACCGAACACCGGGGAGCTGTTTTTT. Residues: CAIRGQGPNTGELFF.

The chain links TRBV10-3 to TRBJ2-2; possible D gene TRBD1, 8 bases. V lost 8 bases to trimming and J lost 3 bases, with 16 bases between them. Germline assignment: CDR1 ENHRY and CDR2 SYGVKD. The CDR3 is 15 amino acids. The CDR3 is CAILQGGVDTGELFF. As DNA, the CDR3 is TGTGCCATCCTACAGGGGGGGGTGGACACCGGGGAGCTGTTTTTT.

V is TRBV19 and J is TRBJ1-2; 10 nucleotides agree with TRBD1. V lost 7 bases, J lost 4 bases, and 9 bases stayed unmatched. Germline V gene lookup returns CDR1 LNHDA and CDR2 SQIVND (reference sequence). This CDR3 is 15 amino acids long. The CDR3 loop reads CASTGTGAVRYGYTF. The CDR3 bases are TGTGCCAGTACTGGGACAGGGGCTGTTCGCTATGGCTACACCTTC.

This clone was detected only a few times. J is TRBJ2-4 and V is TRBV5-1; 9 nucleotides line up with TRBD1. There are 16 residues in the CDR3. Trimming took 4 bases from V and 7 from J; bases not matched to a gene: 12. CDR1 is SGHRS, CDR2 YFSETQ, per germline. The chain's CDR3 is CASSLGGQGASNIQYF. The CDR3 nucleotides are TGCGCCAGCAGCCTTGGGGGACAGGGTGCTTCGAACATTCAGTACTTC. The variable domain in full, completed from reference TRBV5-1 and TRBJ2-4, reads KAGVTQTPRYLIKTRGQQVTLSCSPISGHRSVSWYQQTPGQGLQFLFEYFSETQRNKGNFPGRFSGRQFSNSRSEMNVSTLELGDSALYLCASSLGGQGASNIQYFGAGTRLSVL.

The chain employs TRBV5-6 and TRBJ1-5; TRBD1 matches 7 bases. Germline V gene lookup returns CDR1 SGHDT and CDR2 YYEEEE. J lost 8 bases, V lost 4 bases, and 6 bases had no gene match. This CDR3 is 13 amino acids long. The CDR3 here is CASSRSGGEPQHF. CDR3 in DNA: TGTGCCAGCAGCCGGTCAGGGGGAGAGCCCCAGCATTTT.

Details on this clone: The sample contains more than one DNA sequence encoding this CDR3. The V and J genes are TRBV6-5 and TRBJ1-1, with a tentative D call TRBD1 (5 bases). Trimming cost V 2 bases and J 2 bases, with 6 bases left between them. Germline V gene sequence: CDR1 MNHEY, CDR2 SVGAGI. The CDR3 totals 13 residues. The CDR3 region is CASSYRGNTEAFF. In DNA form, the CDR3 reads TGTGCCAGCAGTTACAGGGGAAACACTGAAGCTTTCTTT.

The J gene is TRBJ2-2, the V gene TRBV13; D perhaps matches TRBD1 (5 bases). CDR1 and CDR2 from the germline V gene are PRHDT and FYEKMQ (reference sequence). CDR3 size: 16 residues. V was clipped by 5 bases and J by 7 bases, with 20 bases between them. CDR3 DNA: TGTGCCAGCAGCCCCCCGATAGGGGTCACGGGCGGGGAGCTGTTTTTT. This sequence encodes CASSPPIGVTGGELFF.

J is TRBJ2-7 and V is TRBV5-6; D is possibly TRBD2 (6 bases). This CDR3 has 15 amino acids. The ends were cut back, 0 bases at V and 2 bases at J, with 12 bases in the middle. The germline V gene encodes CDR1 SGHDT and CDR2 YYEEEE. CDR3 sequence reads: CASSLVWGDAYEQYF. The CDR3 DNA reads TGTGCCAGCAGCTTGGTGTGGGGGGACGCCTACGAGCAGTACTTC.

This chain connects TRBV2 to TRBJ1-1, with D perhaps TRBD1 (6 bases). This CDR3 is 13 amino acids long. Trimming pared 8 bases from V and 6 bases from J, leaving 16 bases between. CDR1 is SNHLY and CDR2 is FYNNEI in the germline V gene. CDR3 sequence (DNA): TGTGCCAGCCGGGATGGGGGGGCCTCTGAAGCTTTCTTT. This gives the protein CASRDGGASEAFF.

The CDR3 reads CASSVAAGADTQYF. The CDR3 DNA follows: TGTGCCAGCAGCGTGGCCGCAGGGGCAGATACGCAGTATTTT. V gene TRBV9 combines with J gene TRBJ2-3; maybe TRBD1 (6 bases). The CDR3 has 14 residues. Germline V CDR1 and CDR2: SGDLS, YYNGEE. The germline V and J ends were trimmed by 2 bases and 4 bases, with 11 bases remaining between them.

The chain links TRBV19 to TRBJ2-1; 11 positions agree with TRBD2. With V trimmed by 4 bases and J by 2 bases, 4 bases remained unmatched. Germline CDR1 and CDR2: LNHDA and SQIVND (reference sequence). The CDR3 has 16 amino acids. CDR3 nucleotides: TGTGCCAGTAGTACCCTTAGCGGGGGGGCCTACAATGAGCAGTTCTTC. Its translation is CASSTLSGGAYNEQFF. Combining the CDR3 with reference TRBV19 and TRBJ2-1 gives the whole variable domain DGGITQSPKYLFRKEGQNVTLSCEQNLNHDAMYWYRQDPGQGLRLIYYSQIVNDFQKGDIAEGYSVSREKKESFPLTVTSAQKNPTAFYLCASSTLSGGAYNEQFFGPGTRLTVL.

The rearrangement links TRBV11-3 to TRBJ1-1; 9 nucleotides align to TRBD1. The germline CDR1 and CDR2 sequences are SGHNT and YENEEA. V was pared by 5 bases and J by 6 bases, with 13 bases of the junction left unmatched. The CDR3 length is 16 residues. CDR3 sequence (DNA): TGTGCCAGCAGCAAAGGGGGACAGGGTTTGCACGCTGAAGCTTTCTTT. This translates into CASSKGGQGLHAEAFF.

The rearrangement links TRBV3-1 (or the pseudogene TRBV3-2) to TRBJ2-7, with a weak D call TRBD2 (6 bases). V shed 0 bases and J shed 1 base, with 16 bases lying between them. There are 17 residues in the CDR3. Germline CDR1 reads LGHDT; CDR2 reads YNNKEL (reference sequence). The CDR3: CASSQDSGGLLSYEQYF. The DNA for the CDR3 is TGTGCCAGCAGCCAAGATTCTGGAGGGCTATTATCCTACGAGCAGTACTTC.

Concerning this clone: A junction boundary mismatches the germline segment, possibly from a read error. J is TRBJ1-6 and V is TRBV3-1 (or the pseudogene TRBV3-2); no definite D call. CDR1 LGHDT and CDR2 YNNKEL come from the germline V gene (reference sequence). This CDR3 spans 11 amino acids. The CDR3 loop is CASSQSGTVYF. The CDR3 DNA follows: TGTGCCAGCAGCCAATCAGGCACCGTCTACTTT.

This clone was detected once. The rearrangement uses TRBV19 and TRBJ1-1, with D unresolved. Germline CDR1 and CDR2: LNHDA and SQIVND (reference sequence). V lost 3 bases to trimming and J lost 1 base, with 6 bases between them. This CDR3 is 13 amino acids long. CDR3 in amino acids: CASSMEGNTEAFF. DNA for the CDR3: TGTGCCAGTAGTATGGAGGGGAACACTGAAGCTTTCTTT. Variable domain in full (rest from reference TRBV19 and TRBJ1-1): DGGITQSPKYLFRKEGQNVTLSCEQNLNHDAMYWYRQDPGQGLRLIYYSQIVNDFQKGDIAEGYSVSREKKESFPLTVTSAQKNPTAFYLCASSMEGNTEAFFGQGTRLTVV.

This clone was counted a few times. The genes are TRBV19 and TRBJ1-6; 9 nucleotides match TRBD1. V gave up 5 bases and J gave up 10 bases; unmatched junction bases: 3. This CDR3 has 13 amino acids. From germline, CDR1 is LNHDA and CDR2 SQIVND (reference sequence). The chain's CDR3 is CASSRQGGSPLHF. CDR3 DNA: TGTGCCAGTAGTCGACAGGGGGGATCACCCCTCCACTTT.

This rearrangement joins TRBV10-3 to TRBJ2-2, with D possibly being TRBD2 (5 bases). The CDR3 extends over 14 amino acids. V lost 3 bases to trimming and J lost 4 bases, with 9 bases between them. The germline CDR1 and CDR2 sequences are ENHRY and SYGVKD. The CDR3 protein is CAISDGGGTGELFF. DNA for the CDR3: TGTGCCATCAGTGATGGCGGAGGCACCGGGGAGCTGTTTTTT.

V gene TRBV19 combines with J gene TRBJ2-1, with TRBD2 as a possible D gene (6 bases). CDR1 is LNHDA, CDR2 SQIVND, per germline (reference sequence). This CDR3 comprises 15 residues. V was clipped by 0 bases and J by 2 bases, with 8 bases between them. CDR3 DNA sequence: TGTGCCAGTAGTATAGACGGGAGACCCTACAATGAGCAGTTCTTC. Residues: CASSIDGRPYNEQFF.